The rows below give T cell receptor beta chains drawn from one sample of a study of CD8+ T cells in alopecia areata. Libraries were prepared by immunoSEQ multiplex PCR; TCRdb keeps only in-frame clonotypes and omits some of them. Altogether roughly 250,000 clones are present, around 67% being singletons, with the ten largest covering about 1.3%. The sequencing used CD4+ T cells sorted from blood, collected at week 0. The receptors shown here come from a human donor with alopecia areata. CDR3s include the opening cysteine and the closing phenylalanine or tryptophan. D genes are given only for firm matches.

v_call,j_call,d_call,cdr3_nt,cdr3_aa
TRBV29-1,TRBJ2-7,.,TGCAGCGCCAATATGGGCCACGAGCAGTACTTC,CSANMGHEQYF
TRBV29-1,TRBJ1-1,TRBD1,TGCAGCGGACAGGGATGGACCACTGAAGCTTTCTTT,CSGQGWTTEAFF
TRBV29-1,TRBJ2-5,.,TGCAGCGTTGAAGGCCCCGCCGTCGGAGAGACCCAGTACTTC,CSVEGPAVGETQYF
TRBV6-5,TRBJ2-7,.,TGTGCCAGCAGTTGGGACGCTGCCTACGAGCAGTACTTC,CASSWDAAYEQYF
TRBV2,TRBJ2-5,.,TGTGCCAGCAGTGTGTTAGGAGAGACCCAGTACTTC,CASSVLGETQYF
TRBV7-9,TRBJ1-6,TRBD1,TGTGCCAGTACAATAGGGGGCGTCGGATCACCCCTCCACTTT,CASTIGGVGSPLHF
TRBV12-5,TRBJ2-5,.,TGTGCTAGTGGTTTGGCCGGACCGTTCCAAGAGACCCAGTACTTC,CASGLAGPFQETQYF
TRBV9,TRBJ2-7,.,TGTGCCAGCAGCCCCAGTGTCTCGTACTCCTACGAGCAGTACTTC,CASSPSVSYSYEQYF
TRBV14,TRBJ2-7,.,TGTGCCAGCAGCCAAGCCAGGGAATTCGACGAGCAGTACTTC,CASSQAREFDEQYF
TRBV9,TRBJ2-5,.,TGTGCCAGCAGCGTAACAGGAAACCAAGAGACCCAGTACTTC,CASSVTGNQETQYF
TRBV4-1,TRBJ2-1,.,TGCGCCAGCAGCCACGGCAGGAGCTCCTACAATGAGCAGTTCTTC,CASSHGRSSYNEQFF
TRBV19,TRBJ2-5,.,TGTGCCAGTAGCGGACAGATCCAAGAGACCCAGTACTTC,CASSGQIQETQYF
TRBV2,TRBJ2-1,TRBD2,TGTGCCAGCAGTGAGGTTGTAGCGGGTGAACAGTTCTTC,CASSEVVAGEQFF
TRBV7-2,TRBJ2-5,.,TGTGCCAGCAGTTTAGGTCACACCAGAAGATTATCGGGAGAGACCCAGTACTTC,CASSLGHTRRLSGETQYF